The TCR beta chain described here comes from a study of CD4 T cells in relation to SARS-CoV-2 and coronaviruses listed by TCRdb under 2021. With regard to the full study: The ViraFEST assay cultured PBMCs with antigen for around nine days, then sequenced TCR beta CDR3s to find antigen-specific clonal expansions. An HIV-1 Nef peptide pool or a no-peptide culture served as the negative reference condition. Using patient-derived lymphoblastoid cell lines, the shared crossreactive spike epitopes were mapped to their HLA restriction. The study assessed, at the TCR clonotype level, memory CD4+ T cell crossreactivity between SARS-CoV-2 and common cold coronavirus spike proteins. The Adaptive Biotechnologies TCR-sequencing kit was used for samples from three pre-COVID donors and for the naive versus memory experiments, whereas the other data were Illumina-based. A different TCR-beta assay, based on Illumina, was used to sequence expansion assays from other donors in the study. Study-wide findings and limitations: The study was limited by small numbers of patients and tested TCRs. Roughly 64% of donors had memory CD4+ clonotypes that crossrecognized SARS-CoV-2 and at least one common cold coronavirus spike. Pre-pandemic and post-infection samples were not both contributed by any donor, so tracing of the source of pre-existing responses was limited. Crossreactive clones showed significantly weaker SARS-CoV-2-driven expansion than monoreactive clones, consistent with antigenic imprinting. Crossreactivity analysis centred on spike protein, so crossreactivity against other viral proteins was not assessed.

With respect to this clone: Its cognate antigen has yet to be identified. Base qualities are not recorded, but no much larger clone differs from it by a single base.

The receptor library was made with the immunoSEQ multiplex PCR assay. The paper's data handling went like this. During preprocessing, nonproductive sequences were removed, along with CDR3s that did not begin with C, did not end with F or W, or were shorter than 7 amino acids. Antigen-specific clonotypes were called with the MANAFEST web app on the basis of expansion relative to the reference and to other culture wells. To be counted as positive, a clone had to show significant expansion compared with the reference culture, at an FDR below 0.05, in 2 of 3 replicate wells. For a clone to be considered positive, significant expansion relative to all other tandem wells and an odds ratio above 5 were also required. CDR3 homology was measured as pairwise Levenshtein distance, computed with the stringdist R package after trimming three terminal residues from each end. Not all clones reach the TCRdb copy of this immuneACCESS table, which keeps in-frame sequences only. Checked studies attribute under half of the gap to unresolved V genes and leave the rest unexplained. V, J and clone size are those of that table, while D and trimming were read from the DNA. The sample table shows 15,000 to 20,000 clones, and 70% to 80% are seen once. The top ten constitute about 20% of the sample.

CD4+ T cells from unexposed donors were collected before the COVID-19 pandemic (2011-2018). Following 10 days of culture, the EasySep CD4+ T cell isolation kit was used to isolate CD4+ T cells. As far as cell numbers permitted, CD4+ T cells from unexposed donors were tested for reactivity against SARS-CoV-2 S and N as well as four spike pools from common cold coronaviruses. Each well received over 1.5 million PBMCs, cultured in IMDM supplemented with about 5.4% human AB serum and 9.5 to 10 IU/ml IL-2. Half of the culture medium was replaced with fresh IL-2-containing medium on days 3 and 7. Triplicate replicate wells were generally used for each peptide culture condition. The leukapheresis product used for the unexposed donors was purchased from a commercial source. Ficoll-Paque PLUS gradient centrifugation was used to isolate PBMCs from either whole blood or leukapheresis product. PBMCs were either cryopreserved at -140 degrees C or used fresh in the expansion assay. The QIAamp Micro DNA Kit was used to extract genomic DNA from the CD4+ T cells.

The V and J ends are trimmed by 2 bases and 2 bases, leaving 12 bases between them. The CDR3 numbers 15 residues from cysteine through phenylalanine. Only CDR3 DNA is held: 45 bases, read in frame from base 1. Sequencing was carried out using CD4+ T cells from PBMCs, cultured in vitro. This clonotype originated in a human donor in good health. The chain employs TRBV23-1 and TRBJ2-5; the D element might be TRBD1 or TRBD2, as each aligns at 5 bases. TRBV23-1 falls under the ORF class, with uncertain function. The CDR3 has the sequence CASSQLRGDQETQYF. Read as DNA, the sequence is TGCGCCAGCAGTCAACTCCGAGGGGATCAAGAGACCCAGTACTTC.